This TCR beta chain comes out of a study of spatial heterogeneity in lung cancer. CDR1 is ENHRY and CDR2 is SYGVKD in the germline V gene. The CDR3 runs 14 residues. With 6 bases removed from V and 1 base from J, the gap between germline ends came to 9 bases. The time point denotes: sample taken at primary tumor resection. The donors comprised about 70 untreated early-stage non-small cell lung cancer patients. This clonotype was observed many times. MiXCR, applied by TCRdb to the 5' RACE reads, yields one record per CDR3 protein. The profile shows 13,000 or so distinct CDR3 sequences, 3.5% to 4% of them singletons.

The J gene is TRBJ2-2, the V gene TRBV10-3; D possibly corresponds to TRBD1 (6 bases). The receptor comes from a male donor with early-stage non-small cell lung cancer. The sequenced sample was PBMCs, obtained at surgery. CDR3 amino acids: CAIRQGWNTGELFF. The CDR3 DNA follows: TGTGCCATCAGGCAGGGGTGGAACACCGGGGAGCTGTTTTTT.